The clone carrying this T cell receptor (beta chain) was seen once. What it recognizes is unknown. The sample originates from a study of cytomegalovirus exposure and HLA in healthy donors. General study results and limits: Equally common other TCR beta chains were less clonally expanded than HLA-associated ones, a later analysis found. Cytomegalovirus-associated TCR beta chains were listed, numbering some 180.

Germline CDR1 and CDR2: MDHEN and SYDVKM. V lost 5 bases to trimming and J lost 0 bases, with 23 bases between them. CDR3 length equals 19 residues. Use of 60 Vbeta and 13 Jbeta primers characterized the PCR. Here immunoSEQ multiplex PCR was the method, and the copy in TCRdb shows in-frame clones only, minus some. The table includes 100,000 or so clones, 77% detected once. This chain connects TRBV28 to TRBJ1-5; D gene uncertain. This receptor was obtained from a male donor in good health and CMV-seropositive. The sequenced sample was PBMCs. The CDR3 here is CASSHPGIGLPYSNQPQHF. As DNA, the CDR3 is TGTGCCAGCAGTCACCCCGGCATCGGACTCCCGTATAGCAATCAGCCCCAGCATTTT.